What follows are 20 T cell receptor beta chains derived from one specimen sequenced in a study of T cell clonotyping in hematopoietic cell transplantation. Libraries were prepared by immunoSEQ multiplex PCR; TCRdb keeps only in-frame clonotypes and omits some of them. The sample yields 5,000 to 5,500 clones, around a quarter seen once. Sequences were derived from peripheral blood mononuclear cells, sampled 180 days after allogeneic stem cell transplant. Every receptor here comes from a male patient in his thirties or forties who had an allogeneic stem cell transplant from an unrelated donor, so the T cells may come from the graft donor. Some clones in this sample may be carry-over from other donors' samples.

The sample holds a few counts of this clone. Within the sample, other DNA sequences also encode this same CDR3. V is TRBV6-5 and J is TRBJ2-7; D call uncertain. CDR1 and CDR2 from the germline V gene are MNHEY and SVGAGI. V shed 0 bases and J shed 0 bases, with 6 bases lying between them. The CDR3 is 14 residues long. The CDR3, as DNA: TGTGCCAGCAGTTACTCCCCTGGCTCCTACGAGCAGTACTTC. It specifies CASSYSPGSYEQYF.

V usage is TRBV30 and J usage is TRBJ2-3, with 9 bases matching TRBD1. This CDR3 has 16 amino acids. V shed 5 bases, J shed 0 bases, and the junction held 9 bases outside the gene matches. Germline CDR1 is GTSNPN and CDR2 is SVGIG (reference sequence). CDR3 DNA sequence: TGTGCCTGGGGGAGGGGTGGGACAGGGAGCACAGATACGCAGTATTTT. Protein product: CAWGRGGTGSTDTQYF.

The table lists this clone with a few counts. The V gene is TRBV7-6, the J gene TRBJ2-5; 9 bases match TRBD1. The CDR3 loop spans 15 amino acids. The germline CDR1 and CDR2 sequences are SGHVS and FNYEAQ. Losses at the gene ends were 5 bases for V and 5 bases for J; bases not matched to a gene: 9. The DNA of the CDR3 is TGTGCCAGCAGCCAGCGGACAGGGGAGGTGGAGACCCAGTACTTC. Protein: CASSQRTGEVETQYF.

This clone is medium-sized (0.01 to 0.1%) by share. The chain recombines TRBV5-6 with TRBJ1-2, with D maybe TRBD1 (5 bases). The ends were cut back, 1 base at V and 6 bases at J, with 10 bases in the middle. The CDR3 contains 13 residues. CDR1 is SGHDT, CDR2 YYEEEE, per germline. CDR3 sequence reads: CASSLWGENGYTF. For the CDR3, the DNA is TGTGCCAGCAGCTTGTGGGGGGAGAATGGCTACACCTTC.

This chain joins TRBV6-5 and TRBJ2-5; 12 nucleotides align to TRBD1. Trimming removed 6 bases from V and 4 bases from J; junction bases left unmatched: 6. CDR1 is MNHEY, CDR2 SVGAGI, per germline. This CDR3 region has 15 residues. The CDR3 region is CASRRTGQGAETQYF. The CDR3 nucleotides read TGTGCCAGCAGGCGAACGGGACAGGGGGCAGAGACCCAGTACTTC.

The DNA for the CDR3 is TGTGCCAGCAGCCATGAGGAGTGGCCCGACACTGAAGCTTTCTTT. This codes for CASSHEEWPDTEAFF. V is TRBV14 and J is TRBJ1-1; no definite D call. Germline-derived CDR1 and CDR2 are SGHDN and FVKESK. The CDR3 is made up of 15 amino acids. Deletions cut 3 bases from V and 3 bases from J, with 14 bases between.

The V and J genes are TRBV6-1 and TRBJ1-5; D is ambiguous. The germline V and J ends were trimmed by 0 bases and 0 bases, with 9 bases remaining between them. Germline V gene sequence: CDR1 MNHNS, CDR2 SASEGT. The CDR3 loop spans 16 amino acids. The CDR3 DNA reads TGTGCCAGCAGTGAAGCGAGAGGCTATAGCAATCAGCCCCAGCATTTT. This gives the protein CASSEARGYSNQPQHF.

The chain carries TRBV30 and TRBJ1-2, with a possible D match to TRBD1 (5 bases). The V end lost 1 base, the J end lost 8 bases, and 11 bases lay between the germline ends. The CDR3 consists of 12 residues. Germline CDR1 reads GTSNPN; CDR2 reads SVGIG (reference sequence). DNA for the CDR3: TGTGCCTGGAGTGCCCTTAGGGGCGGCTACACCTTC. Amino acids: CAWSALRGGYTF.

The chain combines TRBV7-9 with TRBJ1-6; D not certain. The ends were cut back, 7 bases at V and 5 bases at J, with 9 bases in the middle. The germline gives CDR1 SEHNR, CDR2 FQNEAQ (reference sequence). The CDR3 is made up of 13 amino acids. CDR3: CASKQHDNSPLHF. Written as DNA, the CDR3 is TGTGCCAGCAAACAGCATGATAATTCACCCCTCCACTTT.

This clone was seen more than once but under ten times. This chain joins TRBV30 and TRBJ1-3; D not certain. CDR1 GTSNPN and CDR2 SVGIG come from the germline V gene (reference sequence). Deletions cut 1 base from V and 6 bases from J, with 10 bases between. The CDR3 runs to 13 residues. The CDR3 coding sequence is TGTGCCTGGAGTGGAGGAACGGAAAACACCATATATTTT. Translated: CAWSGGTENTIYF.

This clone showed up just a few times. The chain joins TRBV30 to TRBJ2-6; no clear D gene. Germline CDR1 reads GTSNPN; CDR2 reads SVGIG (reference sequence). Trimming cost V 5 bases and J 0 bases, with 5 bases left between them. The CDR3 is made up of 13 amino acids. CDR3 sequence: CAWGVSGANVLTF. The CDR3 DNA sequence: TGTGCCTGGGGAGTCTCTGGGGCCAACGTCCTGACTTTC.

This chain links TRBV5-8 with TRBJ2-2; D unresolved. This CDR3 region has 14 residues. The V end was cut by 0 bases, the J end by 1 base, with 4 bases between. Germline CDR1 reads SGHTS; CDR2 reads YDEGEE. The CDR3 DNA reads TGTGCCAGCAGCTTGGCGCAGAACACCGGGGAGCTGTTTTTT. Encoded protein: CASSLAQNTGELFF.

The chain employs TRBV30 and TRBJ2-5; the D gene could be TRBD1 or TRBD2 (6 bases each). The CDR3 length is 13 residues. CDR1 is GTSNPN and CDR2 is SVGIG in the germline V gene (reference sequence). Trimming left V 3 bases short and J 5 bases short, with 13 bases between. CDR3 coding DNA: TGTGCCTGGAGGACCCGGGGGCGGGAGACCCAGTACTTC. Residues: CAWRTRGRETQYF.

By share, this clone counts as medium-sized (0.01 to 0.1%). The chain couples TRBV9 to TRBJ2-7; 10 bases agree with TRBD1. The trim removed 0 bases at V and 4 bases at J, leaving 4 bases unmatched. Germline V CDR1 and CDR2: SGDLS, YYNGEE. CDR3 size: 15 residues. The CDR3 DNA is TGTGCCAGCAGCGTAGCGACAGGGGGCCTGTACGAGCAGTACTTC. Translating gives CASSVATGGLYEQYF.

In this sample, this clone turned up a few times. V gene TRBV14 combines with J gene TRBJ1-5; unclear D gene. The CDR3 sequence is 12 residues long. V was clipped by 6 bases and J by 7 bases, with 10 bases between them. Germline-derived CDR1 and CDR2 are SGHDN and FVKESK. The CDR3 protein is CASSKGIQPQHF. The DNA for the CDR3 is TGTGCCAGCAGTAAAGGAATCCAGCCCCAGCATTTT.

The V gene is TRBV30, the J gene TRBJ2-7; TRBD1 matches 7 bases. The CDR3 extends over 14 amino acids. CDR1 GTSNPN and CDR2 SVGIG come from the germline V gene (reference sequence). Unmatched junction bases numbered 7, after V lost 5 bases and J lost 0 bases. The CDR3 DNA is TGTGCCTGGCAGACTCGGGACAGCTCCTACGAGCAGTACTTC. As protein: CAWQTRDSSYEQYF.

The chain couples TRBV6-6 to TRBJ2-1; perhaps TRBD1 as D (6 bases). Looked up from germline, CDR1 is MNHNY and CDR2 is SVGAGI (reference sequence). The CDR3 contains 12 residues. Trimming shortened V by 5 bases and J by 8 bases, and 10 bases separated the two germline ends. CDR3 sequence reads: CASSPRGDEQFF. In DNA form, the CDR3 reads TGTGCCAGCAGTCCCAGGGGTGATGAGCAGTTCTTC.

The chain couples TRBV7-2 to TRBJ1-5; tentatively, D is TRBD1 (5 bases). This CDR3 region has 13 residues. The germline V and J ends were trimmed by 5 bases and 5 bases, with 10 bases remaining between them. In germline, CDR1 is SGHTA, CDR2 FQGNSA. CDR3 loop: CASSMGGDQPQHF. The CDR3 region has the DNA TGTGCCAGCAGCATGGGGGGGGATCAGCCCCAGCATTTT.

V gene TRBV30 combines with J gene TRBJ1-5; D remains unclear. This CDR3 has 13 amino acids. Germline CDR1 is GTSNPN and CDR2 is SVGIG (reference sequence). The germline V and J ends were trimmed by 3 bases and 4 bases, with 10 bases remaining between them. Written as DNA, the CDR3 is TGTGCCTGGAGCGGGTCAAATAATCAGCCCCAGCATTTT. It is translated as CAWSGSNNQPQHF.

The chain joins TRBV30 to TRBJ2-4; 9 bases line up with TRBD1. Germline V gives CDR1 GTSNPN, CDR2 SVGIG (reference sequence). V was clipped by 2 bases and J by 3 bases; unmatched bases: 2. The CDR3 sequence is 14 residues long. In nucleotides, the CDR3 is TGTGCCTGGAGTAGGGGACAGGGCAAAAACATTCAGTACTTC. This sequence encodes CAWSRGQGKNIQYF. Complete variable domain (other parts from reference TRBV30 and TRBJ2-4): SQTIHQWPATLVQPVGSPLSLECTVEGTSNPNLYWYRQAAGRGLQLLFYSVGIGQISSEVPQNLSASRPQDRQFILSSKKLLLSDSGFYLCAWSRGQGKNIQYFGAGTRLSVL.